This passage covers 17 T cell receptor beta chains from one sample sequenced in a study of OX40 agonist ivuxolimab in advanced cancers. Sequencing was performed with immunoSEQ multiplex PCR; in TCRdb, only in-frame clones are kept and a portion is missing. The data contain about 48,000 clones, 65% to 85% of them singletons. This sample comprised CD4+ or CD8+ T cells sorted from blood, obtained in a trial of the OX40 agonist ivuxolimab. The receptors originated from an adult with an advanced solid tumor such as melanoma, head and neck, liver or kidney cancer.

This rearrangement joins TRBV4-2 to TRBJ2-3; no clear D. The CDR3 consists of 13 residues. Germline V gives CDR1 LGHNA, CDR2 YNFKEQ. With 5 bases removed from V and 2 bases from J, the gap between germline ends came to 8 bases. In DNA form, the CDR3 reads TGTGCCAGCAGCAGAGAGGTCACAGATACGCAGTATTTT. It is translated as CASSREVTDTQYF.

The chain is built from TRBV5-5 and TRBJ2-3; 12 nucleotides match TRBD2. The germline CDR1 and CDR2 sequences are SGHKS and YYEKEE (reference sequence). V lost 0 bases, J lost 5 bases, and 4 bases stayed unmatched. The CDR3 has 16 amino acids. In DNA form, the CDR3 reads TGTGCCAGCAGCTTGGGACTAGCGGGAGTTGGAGATACGCAGTATTTT. Protein sequence: CASSLGLAGVGDTQYF.

J is TRBJ1-4 and V is TRBV5-1; TRBD1 matches at 7 bases. The germline V gene encodes CDR1 SGHRS and CDR2 YFSETQ. The CDR3 contains 18 residues. V lost 1 base and J lost 0; bases outside the gene matches: 9. CDR3 region: CASSLSGGQLATNEKLFF. In nucleotides, the CDR3 is TGCGCCAGCAGCTTGTCGGGGGGACAGTTGGCAACTAATGAAAAACTGTTTTTT. Variable domain in full (rest from reference TRBV5-1 and TRBJ1-4): KAGVTQTPRYLIKTRGQQVTLSCSPISGHRSVSWYQQTPGQGLQFLFEYFSETQRNKGNFPGRFSGRQFSNSRSEMNVSTLELGDSALYLCASSLSGGQLATNEKLFFGSGTQLSVL.

The chain couples TRBV2 to TRBJ2-2; 7 positions match TRBD2. With 6 bases clipped from V and 4 bases from J, the junction kept 5 bases outside the gene matches. The CDR3 has 14 amino acids. CDR1 is SNHLY and CDR2 is FYNNEI in the germline V gene. The chain's CDR3 is CASRGLRGTGELFF. The DNA of the CDR3 is TGTGCCAGCAGGGGACTAAGGGGCACCGGGGAGCTGTTTTTT.

The chain links TRBV19 to TRBJ1-5; D unresolved. The germline V gene encodes CDR1 LNHDA and CDR2 SQIVND (reference sequence). The germline V and J ends were trimmed by 4 bases and 6 bases, with 16 bases remaining between them. There are 15 residues in the CDR3. The CDR3: CASSNYRSPSQPQHF. CDR3 DNA: TGTGCCAGTAGTAACTATCGGAGTCCGAGTCAGCCCCAGCATTTT.

This clone was counted once. This chain uses TRBV7-2 with TRBJ1-1; 11 bases match TRBD1. The V gene's germline CDR1 is SGHTA and CDR2 FQGNSA. This CDR3 contains 15 residues. After removal of 5 bases from V and 0 bases from J, the junction contained 2 bases not matched to a gene. Here the CDR3 reads CASSRDRGMNTEAFF. The CDR3 DNA follows: TGTGCCAGCAGCCGGGACAGGGGGATGAACACTGAAGCTTTCTTT.

The CDR3 spells CAIRQGAEDNQPQHF. DNA of the CDR3: TGTGCCATCAGACAGGGGGCTGAAGACAATCAGCCCCAGCATTTT. The chain combines TRBV10-3 with TRBJ1-5, with TRBD1 matching over 9 bases. V shed 6 bases, J shed 3 bases, and the junction held 6 bases outside the gene matches. Germline V lookup: CDR1 ENHRY, CDR2 SYGVKD. The CDR3 totals 15 residues.

CDR3 sequence (DNA): TGTGCCAGCAGCTTAGAGGGCCCGAGGGAGCTGTTTTTT. Protein sequence: CASSLEGPRELFF. This chain connects TRBV11-2 to TRBJ2-2; D ambiguous. Deletions cut 0 bases from V and 9 bases from J, with 8 bases between. The length of the CDR3 is 13 residues. Germline V CDR1 and CDR2: SGHAT, FQNNGV.

This clone was found a few times. The rearrangement links TRBV7-2 to TRBJ1-1; 9 bases fit TRBD1. This CDR3 contains 19 residues. V lost 3 bases, J lost 0 bases, and 14 bases stayed unmatched. From germline, CDR1 is SGHTA and CDR2 FQGNSA. The CDR3 bases are TGTGCCAGCAGCTTGTCAGGTGGGACAGGGAGGTACGTGAACACTGAAGCTTTCTTT. Translating it yields CASSLSGGTGRYVNTEAFF.

J is TRBJ1-2 and V is TRBV6-1; a possible D gene is TRBD1 (5 bases). Per the germline V gene, CDR1 is MNHNS and CDR2 is SASEGT. The CDR3 extends over 14 amino acids. V lost 1 base, J lost 7 bases, and 13 bases lay in between. In nucleotides, the CDR3 is TGTGCCAGCAGTGAAGGCGTCAGGGCGTTTGGCTACACCTTC. Its translation is CASSEGVRAFGYTF.

The CDR3 is CASSLGQASTNTGELFF. The DNA for the CDR3 is TGTGCCAGCAGCTTGGGACAGGCATCTACGAACACCGGGGAGCTGTTTTTT. The chain has TRBV11-2 and TRBJ2-2, with 8 bases identical to TRBD1. CDR1 and CDR2 from the germline V gene are SGHAT and FQNNGV. The CDR3 is 17 residues long. Unmatched junction bases numbered 6, after V lost 3 bases and J lost 0 bases.

This clone was seen a handful of times. The chain is built from TRBV25-1 and TRBJ2-1, with a weak D call TRBD2 (6 bases). Trimming took off 8 bases at V and 4 bases at J, with 9 bases between the two ends. The CDR3 contains 12 residues. CDR1 and CDR2 (germline): MGHDK, SYGVNS. The CDR3 loop is CASRTTYNEQFF. CDR3 sequence (DNA): TGTGCCAGCCGGACTACTTACAATGAGCAGTTCTTC.

The chain uses TRBV19 and TRBJ1-1, with 9 nucleotides matching TRBD1. This CDR3 region has 15 residues. The trim removed 3 bases at V and 5 bases at J, leaving 7 bases unmatched. Germline loops: CDR1 LNHDA, CDR2 SQIVND (reference sequence). Written as DNA, the CDR3 is TGTGCCAGTAGTATCCGGACAGGGGATAGTACTGAAGCTTTCTTT. Amino acid sequence: CASSIRTGDSTEAFF. Using reference TRBV19 and TRBJ1-1 for the parts outside the CDR3, the full variable domain is DGGITQSPKYLFRKEGQNVTLSCEQNLNHDAMYWYRQDPGQGLRLIYYSQIVNDFQKGDIAEGYSVSREKKESFPLTVTSAQKNPTAFYLCASSIRTGDSTEAFFGQGTRLTVV.

The chain joins TRBV5-6 to TRBJ1-2; 7 nucleotides match TRBD1. The CDR3 is 16 amino acids. J lost 5 bases, V lost 4 bases, and 14 bases had no gene match. Germline V CDR1 and CDR2: SGHDT, YYEEEE. This CDR3 is CASSTHRQGRGYGYTF. As DNA, the CDR3 is TGTGCCAGCAGCACGCATAGACAGGGACGAGGGTATGGCTACACCTTC. The full variable domain, rest sourced from reference TRBV5-6 and TRBJ1-2, is DAGVTQSPTHLIKTRGQQVTLRCSPKSGHDTVSWYQQALGQGPQFIFQYYEEEERQRGNFPDRFSGHQFPNYSSELNVNALLLGDSALYLCASSTHRQGRGYGYTFGSGTRLTVV.

The V gene is TRBV18, the J gene TRBJ2-1; the D call may be TRBD1 or TRBD2 (5 bases each). CDR1 KGHSH and CDR2 LQKENI come from the germline V gene. The CDR3 spans 13 residues. V gave up 3 bases and J gave up 5 bases, with 8 bases separating them. CDR3 protein: CASSPRGDNEQFF. In nucleotides, the CDR3 is TGTGCCAGCTCACCTAGAGGGGACAATGAGCAGTTCTTC.

The chain links TRBV19 to TRBJ1-1, with D possibly being TRBD1 (5 bases). V was cut by 6 bases and J by 1 base, with 15 bases left in between. The length of the CDR3 is 15 residues. The germline V gene encodes CDR1 LNHDA and CDR2 SQIVND (reference sequence). The DNA for the CDR3 is TGTGCCAGTAGCCTCCCTACAGGATCGAACACTGAAGCTTTCTTT. This sequence encodes CASSLPTGSNTEAFF.

The chain is built from TRBV5-8 and TRBJ2-5; D is unresolved. Near its end, the DNA agrees better with TRBJ2-7, so the J call may be wrong. The CDR3 has 13 amino acids. Germline lookup yields CDR1 SGHTS and CDR2 YDEGEE. The CDR3 loop reads CASSLLDAYEQYF. The DNA for the CDR3 is TGTGCCAGCAGCTTGCTCGACGCCTACGAGCAGTACTTC.